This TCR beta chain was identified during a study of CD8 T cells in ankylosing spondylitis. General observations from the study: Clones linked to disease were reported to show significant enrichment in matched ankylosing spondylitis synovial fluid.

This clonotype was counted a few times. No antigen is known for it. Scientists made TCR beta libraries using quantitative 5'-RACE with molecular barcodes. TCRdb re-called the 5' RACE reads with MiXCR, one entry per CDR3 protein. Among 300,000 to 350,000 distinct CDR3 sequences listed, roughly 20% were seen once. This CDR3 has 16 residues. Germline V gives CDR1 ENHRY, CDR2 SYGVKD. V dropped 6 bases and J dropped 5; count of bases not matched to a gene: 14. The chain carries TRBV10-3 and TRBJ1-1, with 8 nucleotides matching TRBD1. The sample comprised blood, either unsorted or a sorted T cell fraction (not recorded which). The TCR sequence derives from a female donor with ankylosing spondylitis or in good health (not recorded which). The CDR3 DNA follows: TGTGCCATCAGAGGACAGGGAGCGGTAGTGGGGACTGAAGCTTTCTTT. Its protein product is CAIRGQGAVVGTEAFF.